This TCR beta chain was obtained from a study of Graves' ophthalmopathy and Graves' hyperthyroidism (dated by TCRdb to between 2017 and 2018). Background for the entire study: Peripheral blood was collected at initial diagnosis, before any treatment. To tell Graves' ophthalmopathy apart from Graves' hyperthyroidism, and to predict which patients would progress to ophthalmopathy, the study relied on TCR beta repertoire signatures. In total, over 130 blood samples were TCR-sequenced: around 42 ophthalmopathy, under 85 hyperthyroidism and about 17 hyperthyroidism-to-ophthalmopathy patients. To explore V-J signatures distinguishing ophthalmopathy from hyperthyroidism, a discovery set of roughly 98 patients (43 ophthalmopathy, around 55 stable hyperthyroidism) was enrolled. An independent validation cohort comprised some 19 hyperthyroidism patients and over 15 patients who later progressed from hyperthyroidism to ophthalmopathy. T-cell repertoires of thyroid tissue and blood were compared in five or six hyperthyroidism patients. Following sampling, methimazole starting at 30 mg daily was administered to hyperthyroidism patients, and high-dose intravenous methylprednisolone was administered to ophthalmopathy patients. The 100 discovery patients were divided at random into training and test sets in a 7:3 ratio.

TCR beta CDR3 regions were amplified from RNA transcripts for repertoire sequencing. The first round was an RT-PCR using HTBI primers with the Qiagen OneStep RT-PCR kit, and this first round was followed by a second-round multiplex PCR, then size selection and purification. Libraries were sequenced paired-end with 100 bp reads on an Illumina HiSeq2000. For the original study's pipeline: SOAPnuke was used to process the reads, throwing out any read that had adapters, had uncalled bases, had a mean Phred below 15, or lacked an exact constant-primer or identifier match. COPE v1.2.5 was used to merge the high-quality paired reads. Each unique nucleotide sequence was treated as a clonotype, and MiTCR v1.1 was used to align the clonotypes to the IMGT TRB V, D and J references. The analysis was limited to V-J combinations with a frequency above 0.0001, which together covered 99% to 99.2% of repertoires. A TCR clonal expansion and chaos score per V-J combination was defined as the ratio of F50 clonal expansion to chaos observed in the TCRdist matrix. Welch's t-statistics and random forest were used to reduce features to about 14 V-J combinations, which were fed into a naive Bayes classifier. Thyroid-blood repertoire similarity was quantified with the Morisita-Horn index. TCRdb trimmed the raw reads at Q25, called clones with MiXCR and kept productive beta chains. Rows matching on CDR3 protein sequence are summarized as one entry with the most common DNA and genes. None of the V and J calls come from the authors' own analysis; TCRdb made them. The sample data list over 11,000 distinct CDR3 sequences, and about 50% of these were observed just once. Clones ranked in the top ten supply less than 55% of the sample.

Overall study outcomes, separate from this receptor: In validation, the model predicted ophthalmopathy progression with 70.59% sensitivity and around 72% specificity; roughly 11 predicted patients were CT-confirmed with GO in a median of about 6.1 months. Most expanded thyroid clonotypes with a frequency above 0.001 also appeared in blood, which suggests that blood repertoires may reflect the immune response in the thyroid. Sample size was not predetermined statistically, and investigators were not blinded to group allocation. Ophthalmopathy was separated from stable hyperthyroidism by the 13-signature model with roughly 88% sensitivity and about 83% specificity in cross-validation and with 80%/75% in the test set.

Ophthalmopathy patients had moderately to severely active disease, Clinical Activity Score of at least 3, NOSPECS grade of at least 4, and disease duration under 3 months. Anyone with other autoimmune diseases, uncontrolled infections, pregnancy or lactation was excluded from the study. Clinical symptoms, serum thyroxine, TRAb, thyroid ultrasound and orbital computed tomography formed the basis of the diagnosis. PBMCs were isolated from 10 ml of fresh peripheral blood by Ficoll-Paque density gradient centrifugation. Total RNA was extracted with Trizol reagent and quality-checked on an Agilent 2100 Bioanalyzer. Turning to this clonotype: The antigen it binds to is not known. No base-level quality is on record; no much larger clone is a single base apart.

The CDR3 has 17 amino acids, counting the end cysteine and phenylalanine. Only the CDR3 DNA stays, 51 bases, in frame from base 1. Trimming leaves V shorter by 0 bases and J shorter by 7 bases, with the junction holding 7 bases beyond the gene matches. The germline V gene supplies CDR1 SGHTA and CDR2 FQGTGA. The sequence was collected from a woman in her 30s with Graves' ophthalmopathy. Donor details come from another sample of the same person, matched by shared clones. Material: peripheral blood. The chain couples TRBV7-3 to TRBJ2-1; 12 middle bases align to TRBD2. The CDR3 region: CASSLTPLAGGQNEQFF. The nucleotide sequence reads TGTGCCAGCAGCTTAACGCCCCTAGCGGGAGGGCAGAATGAGCAGTTCTTC.